A selection of T cell receptor beta chains follows, all from one sample in a study of chemoradiotherapy in HPV16-positive cancers. TCRdb's table, derived via immunoSEQ multiplex PCR, lists solely in-frame clones and lacks some. The top ten hold approximately 2.5% of the sample, which has roughly 19,000 clones, around 87% seen once. Sequencing used blood, obtained from a patient who underwent chemoradiotherapy. These receptors came from a human donor with HPV-associated anogenital cancer. CDR3s leave out the opening cysteine and the closing phenylalanine or tryptophan.

v_call: TRBV6-5; cdr3_aa: ASSYSSFVWGSEAF
v_call: TRBV29-1; cdr3_aa: SARGISYEQY
v_call: TRBV5-4; cdr3_aa: ASSLGGVAGNTEAF
v_call: TRBV7-2; cdr3_aa: ASSLGVTAGELF
v_call: TRBV10-2; cdr3_aa: ASSELQGYTEAF
v_call: TRBV7-7; cdr3_aa: ASSRTSGGHNEQF
v_call: TRBV29-1; cdr3_aa: SVESPGGFEGYT
v_call: TRBV23-1; cdr3_aa: ASSQDRGRMQPQH
v_call: TRBV7-3; cdr3_aa: ASSTRLGGPTGELF
v_call: TRBV7-2; cdr3_aa: ASSPDRGYQPQH
v_call: TRBV18; cdr3_aa: ASSPGVLQAATEAF
v_call: TRBV7-7; cdr3_aa: ASSFLTAGQETQY
v_call: TRBV19; cdr3_aa: ASSIQGAGQPQH
v_call: TRBV19; cdr3_aa: ASRDRGSKQANTGELF
v_call: TRBV9; cdr3_aa: ASSVVVGLAYGDTQY
v_call: TRBV28; cdr3_aa: ASSDRLADQETQY
v_call: TRBV18; cdr3_aa: ASSYKAGAHEQY
v_call: TRBV9; cdr3_aa: ASSGGSQETQY
v_call: TRBV19; cdr3_aa: ATAGQRGTYGYT
v_call: TRBV5-1; cdr3_aa: ASSPTGGLETQY
v_call: TRBV28; cdr3_aa: ASSLLGTEAF
v_call: TRBV19; cdr3_aa: ASSTNVGLQTGELF